This T cell receptor beta chain was captured by sequencing in a study of blood T cell repertoires in COVID-19. Libraries were prepared by immunoSEQ multiplex PCR; TCRdb keeps only in-frame clonotypes and omits some of them. The sample carries some 120,000 clones, less than 90% recorded once. V shed 4 bases, J shed 1 base, and the junction held 10 bases outside the gene matches. The CDR3 covers 17 residues. Germline-derived CDR1 and CDR2 are SGHTA and FQGNSA. The table lists this clone with a count of one. The receptor was isolated from a woman older than 75 with acute or convalescent COVID-19. The sequenced material came from peripheral blood. This sequence joins TRBV7-2 and TRBJ2-1, with 7 positions matching TRBD2. For the CDR3, the DNA is TGTGCCAGCAGCTCTAGGATACTAGCGAAATCCTACAATGAGCAGTTCTTC. This encodes CASSSRILAKSYNEQFF.